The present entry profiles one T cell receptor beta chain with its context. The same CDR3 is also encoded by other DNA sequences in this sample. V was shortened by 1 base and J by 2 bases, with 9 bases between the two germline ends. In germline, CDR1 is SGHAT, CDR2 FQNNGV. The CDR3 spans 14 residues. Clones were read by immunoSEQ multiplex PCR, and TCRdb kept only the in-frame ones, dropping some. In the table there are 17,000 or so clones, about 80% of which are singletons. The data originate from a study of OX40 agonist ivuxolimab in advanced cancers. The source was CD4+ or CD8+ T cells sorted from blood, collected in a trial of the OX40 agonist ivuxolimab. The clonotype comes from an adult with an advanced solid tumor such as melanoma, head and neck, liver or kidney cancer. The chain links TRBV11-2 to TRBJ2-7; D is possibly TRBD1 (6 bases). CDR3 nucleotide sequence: TGTGCCAGCAGCTTAGGCCCAGGGGCCTACGAGCAGTACTTC. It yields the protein CASSLGPGAYEQYF. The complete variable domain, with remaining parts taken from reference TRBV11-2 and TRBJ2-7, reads EAGVAQSPRYKIIEKRQSVAFWCNPISGHATLYWYQQILGQGPKLLIQFQNNGVVDDSQLPKDRFSAERLKGVDSTLKIQPAKLEDSAVYLCASSLGPGAYEQYFGPGTRLTVT.